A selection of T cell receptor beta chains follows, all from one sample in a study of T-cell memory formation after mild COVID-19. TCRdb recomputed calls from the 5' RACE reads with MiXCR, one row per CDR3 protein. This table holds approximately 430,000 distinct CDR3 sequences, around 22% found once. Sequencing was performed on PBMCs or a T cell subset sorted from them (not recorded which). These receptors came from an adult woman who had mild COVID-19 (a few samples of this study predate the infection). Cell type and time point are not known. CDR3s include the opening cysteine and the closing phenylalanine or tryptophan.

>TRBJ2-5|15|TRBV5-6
CASLYRDSVGETQYF
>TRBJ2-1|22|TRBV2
CASSARSRYPLLSGRSYNEQFF
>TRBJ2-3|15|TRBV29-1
CSLESPTGLTDTQYF
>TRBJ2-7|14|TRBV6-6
CASSYSPKPYEQYF
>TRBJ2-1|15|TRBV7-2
CASSQDVPPYNEQFF
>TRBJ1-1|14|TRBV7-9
CASRGKLVNTEAFF
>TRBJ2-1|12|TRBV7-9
CASTWARNEQFF
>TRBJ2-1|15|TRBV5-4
CASSLVGPTYNEQFF
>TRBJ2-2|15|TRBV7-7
CASSLGWQSTGELFF
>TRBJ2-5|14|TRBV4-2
CASSYLQRGETQYF
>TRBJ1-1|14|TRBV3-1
CASSQVQGNTEAFF
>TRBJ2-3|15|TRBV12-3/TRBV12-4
CASSLALAGVDTQYF
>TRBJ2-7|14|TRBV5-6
CASSFKRAVYEQYF
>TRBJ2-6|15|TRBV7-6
CASSLARSGANVLTF
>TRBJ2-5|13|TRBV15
CATSRGVQETQYF
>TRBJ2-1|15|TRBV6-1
CASSEAGLAGGPGFF
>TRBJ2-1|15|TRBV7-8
CASSLVRVRNNEQFF
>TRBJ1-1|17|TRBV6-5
CASSYSVQGGQGAEAFF
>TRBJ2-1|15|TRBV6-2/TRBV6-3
CASSYLADTYNEQFF
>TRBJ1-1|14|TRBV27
CASSEQRVNTEAFF
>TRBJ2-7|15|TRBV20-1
CSARGTAELSYEQYF
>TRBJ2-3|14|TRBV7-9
CASSLHSSRDTQYF
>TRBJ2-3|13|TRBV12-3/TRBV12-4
CASKRRTTDTQYF
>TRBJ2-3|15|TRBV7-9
CASSFRPPGTDTQYF
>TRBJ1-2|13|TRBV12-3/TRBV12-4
CASSFGSRYGYTF
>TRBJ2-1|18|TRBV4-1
CASSQDPPPDRGRNEQFF
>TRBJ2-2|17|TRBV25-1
CASTPGTGEGHTGELFF
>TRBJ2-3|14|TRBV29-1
CSVEGATSTDTQYF
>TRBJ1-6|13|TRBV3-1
CASSFRENSPLHF
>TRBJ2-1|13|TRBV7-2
CASSLHGSGEQFF
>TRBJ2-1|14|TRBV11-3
CASSLAGSRNEQFF
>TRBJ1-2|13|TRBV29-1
CSVSGQGVDGYTF
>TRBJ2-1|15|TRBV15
CATSRASEGSSEQFF
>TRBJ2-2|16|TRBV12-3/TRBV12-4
CASSPLRTGVTGELFF
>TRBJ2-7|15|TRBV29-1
CSVGRGGPAGYEQYF
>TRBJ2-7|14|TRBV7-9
CASSYGQESYEQYF
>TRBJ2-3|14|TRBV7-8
CASSLNLRWDTQYF
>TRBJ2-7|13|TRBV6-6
CASSYHPSYEQYF
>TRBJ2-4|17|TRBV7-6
CASSPGRGGLGKNIQYF
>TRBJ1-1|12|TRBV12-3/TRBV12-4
CASSGWGTEAFF